Presented here are 3 T cell receptor beta chains from one specimen sequenced in a study of blood T cells in healthy people across ages (dated by TCRdb to the mid-2010s). Library generation was performed with 5' RACE. Sequencing relied on an Illumina HiSeq 2500. The second PCR ran for about 7 to 11 cycles and used a J-beta primer mix along with a sample-barcoded 5' primer. Clones were called with MiXCR by TCRdb after fastp trimmed the public reads at Q25, and only in-frame beta chains were retained. Each entry merges the rows of one CDR3 protein and shows their most common DNA and genes. The sample table contains about 1.5 million distinct CDR3 sequences; only one count was recorded for roughly 43% of them. The top ten constitute 4% of the sample. The specimen was blood. These receptor sequences come from a woman in her late teens or twenties in good health.

The CDR3 sequence: CSAYLRDTQYF. CDR3 sequence (DNA): TGCAGTGCGTACCTTCGGGATACGCAGTATTTT. The chain links TRBV20-1 to TRBJ2-3; unclear D gene. The CDR3 covers 11 residues. The V end was cut by 6 bases, the J end by 6 bases, with 10 bases between. Looked up from germline, CDR1 is DFQATT and CDR2 is SNEGSKA (reference sequence).

The V and J genes are TRBV4-2 and TRBJ2-7; 7 nucleotides agree with TRBD2. V shed 6 bases and J 7 bases; nucleotides not matched to a gene: 18. Germline V gene data show CDR1 as LGHNA and CDR2 as YNFKEQ. The CDR3 is 16 residues long. CDR3 nucleotides: TGTGCCAGCAGACCCTGGGGAGGACTAGGTCGCAATGAGCAGTACTTC. Amino acid sequence: CASRPWGGLGRNEQYF.

Only a few counts were recorded for this clonotype. This rearrangement joins TRBV7-8 to TRBJ2-1, with D perhaps TRBD2 (5 bases). The CDR3 spans 14 residues. The germline V gene encodes CDR1 SGHVS and CDR2 FQNEAQ. Deletions cut 4 bases from V and 4 bases from J, with 11 bases between. CDR3 DNA: TGTGCCAGCAGCTGGAGCGGAAAGTACAATGAGCAGTTCTTC. It translates to CASSWSGKYNEQFF. Drawing the rest from reference TRBV7-8 and TRBJ2-1, the complete variable domain is GAGVSQSPRYKVAKRGQDVALRCDPISGHVSLFWYQQALGQGPEFLTYFQNEAQLDKSGLPSDRFFAERPEGSVSTLKIQRTQQEDSAVYLCASSWSGKYNEQFFGPGTRLTVL.